This T cell receptor (beta chain) was obtained from a study of blood T cell repertoires in COVID-19. Whole-study context: Italy, Spain and the United States were the sources of the convalescent and acute COVID-19 samples. In each case, the material was cDNA or gDNA derived from T cells, B-cell-depleted T cells, or PBMCs.

This clone was observed a single time. Method: immunoSEQ multiplex PCR; TCRdb's copy keeps in-frame clones and lacks some. The table includes 200,000 to 250,000 clones, about 90% detected once. V was clipped by 4 bases and J by 2 bases, with 15 bases between them. In germline, CDR1 is PRHDT, CDR2 FYEKMQ (reference sequence). CDR3 size: 15 residues. Input material: peripheral blood. The V and J genes are TRBV13 and TRBJ2-7; tentative D call: TRBD1 (5 bases). This TCR was sampled from a woman younger than 30 who had recovered from COVID-19. In DNA form, the CDR3 reads TGTGCCAGCAGCTCCAGGGATTACCTTCCCTACGAGCAGTACTTC. Amino acid sequence: CASSSRDYLPYEQYF.